This section outlines one TCR beta chain sequence together with its context. The antigen is undetermined. TCRdb fed the 5' RACE reads into MiXCR, producing one record per CDR3 protein. This table has some 330,000 distinct CDR3 sequences, 8% appearing once. This entry belongs to a study of CD8 T cells in ankylosing spondylitis. Overall study findings and caveats: A TCR beta motif made of under 10 highly homologous variants seemed typical of ankylosing spondylitis blood.

CDR3 length: 16 amino acids. Trimming removed 0 bases at V and 0 bases at J, with 11 bases between. Looked up from germline, CDR1 is LGHNA and CDR2 is YNFKEQ. Input material: blood, either unsorted or a sorted T cell fraction (not recorded which). The V and J genes are TRBV4-2 and TRBJ1-1, with D possibly matching TRBD1 (5 bases). This clonotype was obtained from a male donor with ankylosing spondylitis. The CDR3 reads CASSQEEGRVNTEAFF. CDR3 bases: TGTGCCAGCAGCCAAGAGGAGGGCAGGGTGAACACTGAAGCTTTCTTT.